This TCR beta chain is from a study of cytomegalovirus exposure and HLA in healthy donors (TCRdb year 2017). With regard to the full study: In an earlier analysis of roughly 590 of the donors, less than 350 Gb of sequence data and 117 million unique TCR beta sequences from 180 million or so T cells were reported. An early release that covered 640 HLA-typed donors contained 250 to 350 gigabases of sequencing data and around 80 million unique TCR sequences. Of the roughly 400 genotyped donors, more than 75% were placed in the genetic ancestry cluster associated with self-reported Caucasian donors. The aim of the study was to test whether cataloging public T cell receptors could identify signatures of past pathogen exposure. Using immunosequencing, the study profiled T cell repertoires from 666 subjects and related those repertoires to cytomegalovirus serostatus. Besides the first cohort of some 670 subjects, a separate validation cohort made up of over a hundred different subjects was used. To predict cytomegalovirus infection status, the study brought together high-throughput TCR immunosequencing, statistical association of individual TCRs with disease status, and machine learning. A later analysis re-analyzed previously published TCR beta repertoires from 666 donors and added high-resolution HLA genotyping to study TCR occurrence patterns. Rather than drawing on any new phenotypic data, the later analysis identified candidate immune exposures from TCR beta sequences and the way those sequences occurred across donors. An earlier analysis of approximately 640 of the donors applied high-throughput TCR beta sequencing to assess whether each TCR beta V gene segment acted as functional or pseudogenic. Donor age, sex, ethnicity and CMV serostatus were compiled alongside the repertoire data. A later genetic analysis took genome-wide SNP genotypes for about 55% of the 666 donors and used that subset as a discovery cohort. All discovery cohort repertoires had been generated on a single sequencing platform. Both class I and class II loci were covered by HLA typing, at four-digit resolution. Typing coverage varied by locus: 629-630 donors for A, B, C, DRB1 and DQB1; approximately 520 for DQA1; more than 600 for DPA1; roughly 450 for DPB1. Roughly five DR-DQ haplotypes were treated as single units for association and clustering because of strong linkage in the cohort. Among almost 400 genotyped donors of the cohort, an average of around 240,000 unique TCR beta nucleotide sequences were sequenced per donor, roughly 18% of them non-productive.

The library was obtained by the immunoSEQ multiplex PCR assay. The multiplex PCR relied on a mix of 60 forward primers for TCR Vbeta segments and 13 reverse primers for TCR Jbeta segments. The CDR3 region of rearranged TCR beta genes was amplified from genomic DNA by a multiplex PCR assay. The amplified TCR beta libraries were sequenced on the Illumina HiSeq System as 87-base-pair reads. As for the original processing: In a later analysis, 70 million to 95 million unique TCR beta chains were counted across the approximately 640 repertoires, and about 9.9 million of these chains were shared by at least two donors. Raw reads were error-corrected and collapsed into unique sequences with a nearest-neighbor algorithm that merged closely related sequences to remove PCR and sequencing errors. To assign V, D and J gene segments, CDR3 sequences were aligned to IMGT reference sequences. For a sequence to be retained, at least a six-nucleotide match to both a V gene segment and a J gene segment was required. Rearrangements were classified as productive when the CDR3 lacked stop codons and remained in frame with V and J, and all other rearrangements were classified as non-productive. Following IMGT convention, CDR3 was defined as the stretch from the second conserved V-encoded cysteine to the conserved J-encoded phenylalanine. In an earlier analysis of some 550 of the donors, sequences lacking an unambiguous match to a single V gene segment were excluded. In an earlier analysis of 450 to 700 of the donors, V segments were called functional above 56.7% productive rearrangements and were called segregating when the between-donor standard deviation exceeded 5%. A statistical classification framework was built for diagnosing cytomegalovirus status from the catalog of TCR beta chain sequences. In a later analysis, TCR nucleotide sequences were compared against IMGT/GENE-DB human TR gene sequences so that V and J genes could be assigned. The TCRdist pipeline was used in a later analysis to assign CDR3 sequences and most-parsimonious VDJ recombination scenarios. In a later analysis, each TCR beta chain was defined by its CDR3 amino acid sequence together with its V-gene family, and reads without a unique V-gene family were excluded. A later analysis removed 600 or so highly shared, low-generation-probability nucleotide sequences to deal with suspected cross-contamination and a sequencing artifact. In a later analysis, a clonal expansion index was calculated for each public chain from normalized within-repertoire ranks of inferred template counts. A later analysis computed generation probabilities with a VDJ recombination model fitted to out-of-frame rearrangements, and checked the results against IGoR. A later analysis scored TCR-TCR, TCR-HLA and TCR-CMV co-occurrence with hypergeometric tests, applying a repertoire-size bias correction to TCR pairs. In a later analysis, false discovery rates were estimated by permuting HLA or CMV assignments 20 times. In a later analysis, co-occurring TCRs were grouped using DBSCAN, with TCRdist sequence similarity added in when clustering inside HLA-allele-positive subsets. Repertoires with fewer than 30,000 or more than 120,000 public chains, plus five repertoires with anomalous nucleotide sharing, were excluded from co-occurrence clustering. What TCRdb holds here is the immuneACCESS table cut down to in-frame rearrangements. Part of the clones is not present; checked against another copy, under half of the missing clones reflect an unresolved V gene, and the others are unexplained. V and J calls and clone size are copied from that table; D and trimming were computed from the DNA. Counted in this sample were 160,000 or so clones; about 80% of them appeared once. Together, the top ten hold over 2% of the sample.

A word on this clone: No cognate antigen has been identified for it. Base quality data are lacking; no much larger clone is found one base away.

The cohort was made up of 650 to 700 healthy bone marrow donors. At the time of sampling, all cohort members were nominally healthy, though unrecorded immune exposures were likely present. The donor was CMV seronegative and was included in the group of a few hundred seronegative cohort members. A peripheral blood sample was provided by each donor, and peripheral blood mononuclear cells were used for TCR beta sequencing. The Qiagen DNeasy Blood Extraction Kit was used to extract genomic DNA from the blood cell samples. General conclusions and limits of the study: When HLA alleles, especially DR and DQ, strongly co-occurred, TCR associations were difficult to assign to individual alleles. A few of the identified cytomegalovirus-associated TCR beta chains were confirmed in vitro to be specific for cytomegalovirus antigens. Only TCR beta chains were sequenced in this cohort, and the absence of alpha or paired-chain data limited detectable features. A later analysis found that TCR association rates varied across HLA loci, with DRB1 alleles showing the most associated TCRs and HLA-C alleles the fewest. Because counts were too low, seventeen rarely observed V segments, including chromosome 9 orphons, were left out of the earlier analysis of 500 to 750 of the donors. A cluster of highly shared sequence variants was judged likely to be a technical artifact of the sequencing pipeline. According to a later genetic analysis, donors in an Asian-associated ancestry cluster had fewer N-insertions in productive TCRs than the roughly 700-donor mean. Most TCR sequences were observed very rarely across donors, whereas some public TCRs were present in many individuals. A further reported finding was that TCR beta sequences accurately predicted the HLA-A and HLA-B alleles for most subjects in the first cohort. Some IMGT-functional V segments, including TRBV6-2 and TRBV6-3, could not be told apart with the 87-base-pair reads, so those segments were excluded. In a later analysis, around 17,000 TCR beta sequences were associated with specific HLA alleles at a false discovery rate of 0.05. Linkage disequilibrium might explain the correlated functional status among segregating V segments, but an unknown experimental factor could not be excluded. In a later genetic analysis, a missense DCLRE1C variant was associated with V-gene and J-gene trimming of TCR beta chains, and the association was replicated in an independent cohort. In a later analysis, several top co-occurrence clusters were reported to appear linked to parvovirus B19, influenza, CMV and Epstein-Barr virus. Sequencing depth was assumed to be roughly uniform across donors in the presence/absence analyses, though that assumption may not hold. According to a later analysis, most CMV-associated TCR beta chains appeared to be HLA-restricted, and the HLA associations seemed to be driven largely by CMV exposure. In an earlier analysis of approximately 590 of the donors, most TCR beta V segments appeared in productive rearrangements about 87% or about 30% of the time, broadly matching IMGT annotations. In both the original and validation cohorts, the classifier was reported to diagnose cytomegalovirus status with high specificity and sensitivity. The authors suggested that the approach could potentially be extended to other disease states and immunological phenotypes. The study listed approximately 160 TCR beta chains as associated with cytomegalovirus. Immune exposure information for the cohort was limited to CMV serostatus. Compared with equally common non-associated chains, HLA-associated TCR beta chains in a later analysis were more clonally expanded and had lower generation probabilities. Because HLA typing was unavailable for some donors at each locus, only the typed subset was used in association tests.

CDR1 and CDR2 are read off the germline V gene as MNHNS and SASEGT. Relative to germline, V is missing 5 bases and J is missing 8 bases, with 13 bases of the junction outside any gene match. The CDR3, cysteine through phenylalanine, is 15 amino acids long. CDR3 DNA is the only sequence kept; it has 45 bases, read in frame from the first base. This sequence was found in a man between 60 and 70 years old in good health and CMV-seronegative. This chain is built from TRBV6-1 and TRBJ2-3, with 7 middle bases fitting TRBD1. The sample taken for sequencing was PBMCs. The nucleotide sequence reads TGTGCCAGCAGTTTGGCAGGGGGTAGCTCTAGTACGCAGTATTTT. Its coded protein is CASSLAGGSSSTQYF.